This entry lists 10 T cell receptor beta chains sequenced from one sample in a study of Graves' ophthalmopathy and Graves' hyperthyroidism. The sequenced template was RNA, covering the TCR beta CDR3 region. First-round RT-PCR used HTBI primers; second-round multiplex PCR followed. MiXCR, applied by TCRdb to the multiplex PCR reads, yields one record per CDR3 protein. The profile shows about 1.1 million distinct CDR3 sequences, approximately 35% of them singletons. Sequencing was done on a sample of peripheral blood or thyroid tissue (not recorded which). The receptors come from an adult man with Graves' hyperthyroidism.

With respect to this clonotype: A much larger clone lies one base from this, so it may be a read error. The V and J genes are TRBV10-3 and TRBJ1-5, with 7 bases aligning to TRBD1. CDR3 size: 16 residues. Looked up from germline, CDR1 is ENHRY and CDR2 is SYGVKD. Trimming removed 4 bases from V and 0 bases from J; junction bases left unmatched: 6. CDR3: CAISVRDSYSNQPQHF. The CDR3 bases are TGTGCCATCAGTGTCAGGGACAGTTATAGCAATCAGCCCCAGCATTTT.

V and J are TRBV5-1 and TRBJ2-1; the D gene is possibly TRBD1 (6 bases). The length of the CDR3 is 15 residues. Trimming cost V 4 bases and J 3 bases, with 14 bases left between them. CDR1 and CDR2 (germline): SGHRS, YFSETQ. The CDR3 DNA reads TGCGCCAGCAGCGCCGGGGCAGGGGACTACAATGAGCAGTTCTTC. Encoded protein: CASSAGAGDYNEQFF.

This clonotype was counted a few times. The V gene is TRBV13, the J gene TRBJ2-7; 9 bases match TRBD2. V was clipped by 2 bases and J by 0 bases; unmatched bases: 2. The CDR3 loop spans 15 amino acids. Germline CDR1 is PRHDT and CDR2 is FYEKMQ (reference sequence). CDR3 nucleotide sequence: TGTGCCAGCAGCTTACTAGCGGGGAACTCCTACGAGCAGTACTTC. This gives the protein CASSLLAGNSYEQYF. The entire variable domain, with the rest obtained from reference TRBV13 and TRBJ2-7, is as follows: AAGVIQSPRHLIKEKRETATLKCYPIPRHDTVYWYQQGPGQDPQFLISFYEKMQSDKGSIPDRFSAQQFSDYHSELNMSSLELGDSALYFCASSLLAGNSYEQYFGPGTRLTVT.

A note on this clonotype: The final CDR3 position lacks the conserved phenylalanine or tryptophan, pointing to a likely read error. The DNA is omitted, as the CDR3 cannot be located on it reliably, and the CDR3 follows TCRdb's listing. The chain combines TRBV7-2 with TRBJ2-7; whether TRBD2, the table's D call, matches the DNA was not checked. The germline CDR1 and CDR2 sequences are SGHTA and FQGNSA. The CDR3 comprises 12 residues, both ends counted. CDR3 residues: CASSPLRHEQNL.

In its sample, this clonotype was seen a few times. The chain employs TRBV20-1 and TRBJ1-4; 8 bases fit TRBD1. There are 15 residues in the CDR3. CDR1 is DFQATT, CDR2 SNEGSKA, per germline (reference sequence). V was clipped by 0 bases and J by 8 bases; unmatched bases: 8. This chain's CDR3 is CSARDRRGRGEKLFF. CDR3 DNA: TGCAGTGCTAGAGATCGCAGGGGGCGAGGAGAAAAACTGTTTTTT.

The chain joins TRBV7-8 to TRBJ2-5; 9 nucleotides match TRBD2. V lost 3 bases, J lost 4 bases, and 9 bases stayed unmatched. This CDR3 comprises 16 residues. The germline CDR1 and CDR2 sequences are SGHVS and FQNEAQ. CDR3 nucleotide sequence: TGTGCCAGCAGCTTCGAAAGCGGGAGGAAGGGAGAGACCCAGTACTTC. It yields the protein CASSFESGRKGETQYF.

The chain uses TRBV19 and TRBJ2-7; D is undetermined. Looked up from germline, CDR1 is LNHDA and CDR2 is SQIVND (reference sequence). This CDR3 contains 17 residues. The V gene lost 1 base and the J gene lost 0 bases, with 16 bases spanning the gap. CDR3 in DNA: TGTGCCAGTAGTATAGGTGACGGCAGGCCATTCTCCTACGAGCAGTACTTC. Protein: CASSIGDGRPFSYEQYF.

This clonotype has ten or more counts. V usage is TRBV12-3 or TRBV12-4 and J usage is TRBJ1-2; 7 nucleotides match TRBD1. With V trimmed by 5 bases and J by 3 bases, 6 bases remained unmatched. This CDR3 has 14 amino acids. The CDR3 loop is CASSPGTEDYGYTF. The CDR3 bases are TGTGCCAGCAGTCCCGGGACAGAGGACTATGGCTACACCTTC.

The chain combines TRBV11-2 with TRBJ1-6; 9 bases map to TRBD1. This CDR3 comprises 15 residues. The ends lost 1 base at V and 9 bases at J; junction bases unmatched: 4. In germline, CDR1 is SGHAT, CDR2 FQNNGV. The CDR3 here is CASSLAGDRASPLHF. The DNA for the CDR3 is TGTGCCAGCAGCTTAGCCGGGGACAGGGCTTCACCCCTCCACTTT. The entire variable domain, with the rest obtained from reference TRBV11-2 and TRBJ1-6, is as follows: EAGVAQSPRYKIIEKRQSVAFWCNPISGHATLYWYQQILGQGPKLLIQFQNNGVVDDSQLPKDRFSAERLKGVDSTLKIQPAKLEDSAVYLCASSLAGDRASPLHFGNGTRLTVT.

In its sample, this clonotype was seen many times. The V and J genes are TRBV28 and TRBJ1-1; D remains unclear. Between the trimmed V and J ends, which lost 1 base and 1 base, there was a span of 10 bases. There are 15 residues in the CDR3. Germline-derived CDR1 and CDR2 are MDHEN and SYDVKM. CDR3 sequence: CASSLLPGPNTEAFF. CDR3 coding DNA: TGTGCCAGCAGTTTATTACCGGGTCCGAACACTGAAGCTTTCTTT.